These 25 T cell receptor beta chains were all obtained from the same sample, sequenced in a study of T cell changes during pregnancy in multiple sclerosis. Sequencing was performed with immunoSEQ multiplex PCR; in TCRdb, only in-frame clones are kept and a portion is missing. The sample consists of about 93,000 clones, over 80% of them appearing once. The sequencing here drew on peripheral blood, taken after pregnancy. The receptor set was obtained from a female donor with multiple sclerosis, enrolled in a pregnancy study.

The chain couples TRBV6-6 to TRBJ2-7; TRBD1 aligns across 9 bases. The V gene end was trimmed by 6 bases and the J gene end by 0 bases; junction bases not matched to a gene: 9. CDR3 size: 16 residues. CDR1 MNHNY and CDR2 SVGAGI come from the germline V gene (reference sequence). CDR3 bases: TGTGCCAGCAGCCCGGGGACAGGGCTTAACTCCTACGAGCAGTACTTC. It codes for CASSPGTGLNSYEQYF.

The rearrangement uses TRBV6-5 and TRBJ2-7; perhaps TRBD2 as D (6 bases). Germline loops: CDR1 MNHEY, CDR2 SVGAGI. With 7 bases removed from V and 6 bases from J, the gap between germline ends came to 19 bases. This CDR3 contains 14 residues. The chain's CDR3 is CASNPGGEGSEQYF. The CDR3 coding sequence is TGTGCCAGCAACCCCGGGGGAGAGGGTAGCGAGCAGTACTTC.

The V call is TRBV27, the J call TRBJ2-7; perhaps TRBD2 as D (6 bases). Germline assignment: CDR1 MNHEY and CDR2 SMNVEV (reference sequence). The CDR3 is 15 residues long. V was shortened by 4 bases and J by 2 bases, with 15 bases between the two germline ends. The CDR3 DNA follows: TGTGCCAGCAGTTACACGGGAGTAGGGCCCTACGAGCAGTACTTC. This gives the protein CASSYTGVGPYEQYF.

This chain joins TRBV25-1 and TRBJ2-2; D is unresolved. Germline CDR1 reads MGHDK; CDR2 reads SYGVNS. The CDR3 loop spans 13 amino acids. The V end was cut by 9 bases, the J end by 0 bases, with 8 bases between. In DNA form, the CDR3 reads TGTGCCAGTCGACACCCGAACACCGGGGAGCTGTTTTTT. It codes for CASRHPNTGELFF.

The chain combines TRBV7-8 with TRBJ1-1; 7 nucleotides align to TRBD1. V shed 5 bases and J 6 bases; nucleotides not matched to a gene: 6. CDR1 is SGHVS and CDR2 is FQNEAQ in the germline V gene. The CDR3 runs 13 residues. The chain's CDR3 is CASSIWTGAEAFF. The CDR3 region has the DNA TGTGCCAGCAGCATTTGGACAGGTGCTGAAGCTTTCTTT.

This sequence joins TRBV11-2 and TRBJ1-1; 8 nucleotides match TRBD1. The CDR3 has 15 amino acids. J gave up 5 bases and V 4 bases, and 9 bases lay outside the gene matches. Per germline, CDR1 SGHAT and CDR2 FQNNGV. The CDR3 region is CASSSRTGPATEAFF. The DNA for the CDR3 is TGTGCCAGCAGCTCTCGGACAGGGCCGGCAACTGAAGCTTTCTTT.

On this clone: Mismatch with germline at one junction end may stem from a read error. V and J are TRBV7-7 and TRBJ2-7; D is possibly TRBD1 (5 bases). The CDR3 is 13 amino acids. Germline loops: CDR1 SSHAT, CDR2 FNYEAQ (reference sequence). CDR3 residues: CASSLEQGYEQYF. The CDR3 region has the DNA TGTGCCAGCAGTTTAGAGCAGGGCTACGAGCAGTACTTC.

This clone has just a few counts. The chain has TRBV2 and TRBJ1-1, with D unresolved. The germline CDR1 and CDR2 sequences are SNHLY and FYNNEI. This CDR3 spans 11 amino acids. V lost 7 bases to trimming and J lost 5 bases, with 8 bases between them. This chain's CDR3 is CASTRGTEAFF. The CDR3, as DNA: TGTGCCAGCACCCGGGGAACTGAAGCTTTCTTT.

The chain recombines TRBV19 with TRBJ1-6, with 8 bases fitting TRBD1. There are 14 residues in the CDR3. Trimming took 6 bases from V and 10 from J; bases not matched to a gene: 8. Germline CDR1 and CDR2: LNHDA and SQIVND (reference sequence). CDR3 nucleotides: TGTGCCAGTAGGCCAGACAGGGGAGGCTCACCCCTCCACTTT. Translated, it gives CASRPDRGGSPLHF.

V gene TRBV7-6 combines with J gene TRBJ2-1; D perhaps matches TRBD2 (6 bases). This CDR3 has 15 residues. The germline V gene encodes CDR1 SGHVS and CDR2 FNYEAQ. V was trimmed by 5 bases and J by 2 bases, leaving 13 bases between them. The CDR3 reads CASSPNPGAYNEQFF. Written as DNA, the CDR3 is TGTGCCAGCAGCCCCAATCCGGGAGCCTACAATGAGCAGTTCTTC. The complete variable domain, with remaining parts taken from reference TRBV7-6 and TRBJ2-1, reads GAGVSQSPRYKVTKRGQDVALRCDPISGHVSLYWYRQALGQGPEFLTYFNYEAQQDKSGLPNDRFSAERPEGSISTLTIQRTEQRDSAMYRCASSPNPGAYNEQFFGPGTRLTVL.

The rearrangement joins TRBV30 to TRBJ1-6; tentative D call: TRBD1 (6 bases). This CDR3 region has 13 residues. The germline gives CDR1 GTSNPN, CDR2 SVGIG (reference sequence). Trimming removed 4 bases at V and 10 bases at J, with 14 bases between. The chain's CDR3 is CAWNTGKGSPLHF. Here the CDR3 DNA reads TGTGCCTGGAACACAGGGAAAGGATCACCCCTCCACTTT.

The rearrangement joins TRBV6-5 to TRBJ1-1; TRBD1 matches 9 bases. J gave up 11 bases and V 6 bases, and 10 bases lay outside the gene matches. Germline CDR1 is MNHEY and CDR2 is SVGAGI. CDR3 length equals 13 residues. The CDR3 sequence: CASSPQGAGLAFF. The CDR3 DNA is TGTGCCAGCAGCCCACAGGGGGCCGGCTTGGCTTTCTTT.

The genes are TRBV6-5 and TRBJ2-1; maybe TRBD1 (6 bases). Germline V lookup: CDR1 MNHEY, CDR2 SVGAGI. V dropped 5 bases and J dropped 9 bases, with 14 bases sitting between them. The length of the CDR3 is 13 residues. The CDR3 reads CASSGYREGEQFF. CDR3 bases: TGTGCCAGCAGTGGCTACAGGGAAGGTGAGCAGTTCTTC.

The CDR3 spells CASSRPGLAADTQYF. In DNA form, the CDR3 reads TGTGCCAGCAGCCGTCCGGGACTAGCGGCAGATACGCAGTATTTT. This rearrangement joins TRBV4-2 to TRBJ2-3; TRBD2 aligns across 11 bases. The CDR3 consists of 15 residues. The germline V gene has CDR1 LGHNA and CDR2 YNFKEQ. V lost 4 bases, J lost 4 bases, and 4 bases stayed unmatched.

CDR3 residues: CASSVAGRNTDTQYF. The CDR3 DNA is TGTGCCAGCAGCGTAGCGGGGAGAAACACAGATACGCAGTATTTT. The chain recombines TRBV9 with TRBJ2-3; weak D call: TRBD2 (5 bases). V lost 0 bases and J 2 bases, leaving 10 bases between the germline ends. The CDR3 runs to 15 residues. CDR1 and CDR2 from the germline V gene are SGDLS and YYNGEE.

The chain uses TRBV19 and TRBJ2-1, with 9 bases identical to TRBD1. The CDR3 covers 16 residues. Per germline, CDR1 LNHDA and CDR2 SQIVND (reference sequence). After removal of 0 bases from V and 0 bases from J, the junction contained 0 bases not matched to a gene. The CDR3 DNA sequence: TGTGCCAGTAGTATAGAGGGACAGGGCTCCTACAATGAGCAGTTCTTC. It translates to CASSIEGQGSYNEQFF.

The CDR3: CASSLDDRSNEKLFF. CDR3 DNA sequence: TGTGCCAGCAGCTTAGATGACAGATCTAATGAAAAACTGTTTTTT. V and J are TRBV11-2 and TRBJ1-4; tentative D call: TRBD1 (5 bases). The V end was cut by 0 bases, the J end by 3 bases, with 8 bases between. This CDR3 has 15 residues. Per the germline V gene, CDR1 is SGHAT and CDR2 is FQNNGV. Based on the CDR3 plus reference TRBV11-2 and TRBJ1-4, the full variable domain is EAGVAQSPRYKIIEKRQSVAFWCNPISGHATLYWYQQILGQGPKLLIQFQNNGVVDDSQLPKDRFSAERLKGVDSTLKIQPAKLEDSAVYLCASSLDDRSNEKLFFGSGTQLSVL.

This chain uses TRBV6-5 with TRBJ1-2; D unclear. Trimming shortened V by 8 bases and J by 2 bases, and 12 bases separated the two germline ends. This CDR3 has 13 amino acids. Germline CDR1 MNHEY, CDR2 SVGAGI. This chain's CDR3 is CASHPELNYGYTF. The CDR3 DNA reads as TGTGCCAGCCACCCGGAACTAAACTATGGCTACACCTTC.

V usage is TRBV5-1 and J usage is TRBJ2-2; D remains ambiguous. V shed 4 bases and J shed 3 bases, with 4 bases lying between them. The CDR3 is made up of 12 amino acids. CDR1 is SGHRS, CDR2 YFSETQ, per germline. The CDR3 spells CASSLDTGELFF. The CDR3 region has the DNA TGCGCCAGCAGCCTTGACACCGGGGAGCTGTTTTTT.

The chain has TRBV12-5 and TRBJ2-7, with 7 bases identical to TRBD2. CDR1 is LGHNT and CDR2 is FRNRAP in the germline V gene. V shed 0 bases, J shed 5 bases, and the junction held 10 bases outside the gene matches. CDR3 length: 16 residues. The CDR3 nucleotides read TGTGCTAGTGGTTTGGTACTGGGGGAGGGCCCCGACGAGCAGTACTTC. Amino acid sequence: CASGLVLGEGPDEQYF.

The chain carries TRBV7-8 and TRBJ2-7; a weak D match, TRBD2 (5 bases). Deletions cut 4 bases from V and 3 bases from J, with 22 bases between. This CDR3 has 17 amino acids. Looked up from germline, CDR1 is SGHVS and CDR2 is FQNEAQ. The CDR3 region is CASSWARGDPTSYEQYF. The CDR3 region has the DNA TGTGCCAGCAGCTGGGCCCGGGGAGATCCTACCAGCTACGAGCAGTACTTC.

This clone was counted once. V is TRBV27 and J is TRBJ1-5; 8 nucleotides match TRBD1. V gave up 4 bases and J gave up 0 bases; unmatched junction bases: 2. The CDR3 runs 15 residues. Germline assignment: CDR1 MNHEY and CDR2 SMNVEV (reference sequence). This CDR3 is CASSWTGHSNQPQHF. The DNA of the CDR3 is TGTGCCAGCAGTTGGACAGGGCATAGCAATCAGCCCCAGCATTTT.

The chain recombines TRBV21-1 with TRBJ2-7; TRBD1, the D gene given by the table, was not confirmed from the DNA. TRBV21-1 is described as a pseudogene. The CDR3 loop spans 14 amino acids. The CDR3 nucleotides read TGTGCCAGCACCCCGGAACAGGGAGACTACGAGCAGTACTTC. Amino acids: CASTPEQGDYEQYF.

The rearrangement uses TRBV25-1 and TRBJ1-1, with D tentatively TRBD1 (5 bases). CDR1 and CDR2 (germline): MGHDK, SYGVNS. The CDR3 covers 16 residues. Trimming shortened V by 6 bases and J by 0 bases, and 17 bases separated the two germline ends. The CDR3: CASRTLRRGMNTEAFF. The CDR3 DNA sequence: TGTGCCAGCAGAACCCTCAGGCGGGGGATGAACACTGAAGCTTTCTTT.

The chain combines TRBV5-1 with TRBJ2-5, with 12 bases that match TRBD2. V lost 6 bases, J lost 5 bases, and 20 bases stayed unmatched. This CDR3 comprises 19 residues. Per germline, CDR1 SGHRS and CDR2 YFSETQ. CDR3 nucleotides: TGCGCCAGCATCCGGGGACAGGGAATGACTAGCGGGAGATGGGAGACCCAGTACTTC. Encoded protein: CASIRGQGMTSGRWETQYF.